This T cell receptor (beta chain) was profiled in a study of shared T cell receptors in the human thymus (dated by TCRdb to the early 2020s). General notes on the study: The study examined how self-reactive, shared T-cell receptor alpha chains are generated in the human thymus.

The CDR3 numbers 16 residues from cysteine through phenylalanine. Only the CDR3 DNA stays, 48 bases, in frame from base 1. CDR1 MNHEY and CDR2 SMNVEV are derived from the germline V gene (reference sequence). Ends trimmed: V by 5 bases, J by 0 bases; bases unmatched to a gene: 7. Library preparation employed the immunoSEQ multiplex PCR assay. TCRdb mirrors the immuneACCESS table, restricted to in-frame sequences. Some clones are absent from its copies; in checked studies, under half trace to an unresolved V gene, and the reason for the others is unknown. The sample table holds just under 550,000 clones, of which 70% to 80% were seen once. The ten most abundant clones make up less than 0.015% of the sample. Notes on this clone: The clone's antigen remains unknown. No base-level quality is on record; no much larger clone is a single base apart.

These data are also associated with another study on human thymus T cells. The second study also describes: Donors were immunologically healthy infants undergoing open corrective cardiac surgery for congenital heart defects in Finland. The thymus tissue came from surgical resects taken out during corrective cardiac surgery. Both the thymic and the peripheral blood repertoires appeared to show biased V and J gene segment usage. Highly overlapping thymic TCR repertoires among unrelated individuals were reported in the related research. The study characterized TCR alpha and beta repertoires from fewer than 10 infant thymus samples and a few related peripheral blood samples. The infant donors were roughly 7 to 244 days old, and the cohort included more than five males and a couple of females. After being mechanically released from the tissue, thymocytes were kept at -70 degrees C in pellets of about 9-34 million cells. Genomic DNA was extracted from frozen cell pellets with a QIAsymphony instrument. The immunoSEQ multiplex PCR assay was used to amplify the TCRB and TCRAD loci from a standardized amount of quality-controlled genomic DNA. Amplicons spanned the V(D)J region at a length sufficient to cover the CDR3 and identify V and J genes. Amplicon sequencing was performed on an Illumina platform through the commercial immunoSEQ service. Primer bias and sequencing errors were corrected as previously described, and TCRAD and TCRB were defined on the basis of the IMGT database. Analysis of the repertoires was done with immunoSEQ Analyzer 3.0 and VDJTools and included basic statistics, V/J segment usage, diversity estimates, rarefaction and pairwise overlap. Diversity was estimated using the Chao1, ChaoE, Efron-Thisted, Shannon and inverse Simpson indices, and was also estimated on datasets down-sampled to the size of the smallest sample. For repertoire overlap, CDR3 nucleotide sequence, V gene and J gene had to match strictly, and clustering was done by Jaccard-based multidimensional scaling. On average, thymus samples yielded 800,000 or so unique TCRB clonotypes, whereas blood samples yielded around 84,000.

The chain is assembled from TRBV27 and TRBJ1-5; 7 bases in the junction line up with TRBD1. Specimen: thymocytes. This receptor was obtained from a boy in the first two years of life with a congenital heart defect. Donor details come from another sample of the same person, matched by shared clones. The DNA sequence is as follows: TGTGCCAGCAGTCCCCGGGACAGAGATAGCAATCAGCCCCAGCATTTT. The resulting protein is CASSPRDRDSNQPQHF.